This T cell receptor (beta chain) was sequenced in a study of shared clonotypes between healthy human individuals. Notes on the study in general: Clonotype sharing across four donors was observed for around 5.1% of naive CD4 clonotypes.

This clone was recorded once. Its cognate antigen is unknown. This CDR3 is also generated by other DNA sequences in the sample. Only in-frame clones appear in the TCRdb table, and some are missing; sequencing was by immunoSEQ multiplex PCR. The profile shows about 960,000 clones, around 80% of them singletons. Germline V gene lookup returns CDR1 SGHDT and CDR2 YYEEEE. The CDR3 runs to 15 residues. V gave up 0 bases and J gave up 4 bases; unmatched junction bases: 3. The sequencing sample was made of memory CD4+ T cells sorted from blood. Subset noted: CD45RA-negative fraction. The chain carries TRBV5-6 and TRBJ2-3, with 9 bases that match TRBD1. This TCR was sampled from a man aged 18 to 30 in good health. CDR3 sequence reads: CASSLGTGGADTQYF. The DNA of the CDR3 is TGTGCCAGCAGCTTGGGTACAGGGGGCGCAGATACGCAGTATTTT.